This TCR beta chain stems from a study of T cell responses to AZD1222 COVID-19 vaccine. Study results and limitations: Just a handful of AZD1222 recipients were seropositive at baseline.

This CDR3 region has 13 residues. Per germline, CDR1 GTSNPN and CDR2 SVGIG (reference sequence). With V trimmed by 3 bases and J by 6 bases, 7 bases remained unmatched. The assay was immunoSEQ multiplex PCR, and TCRdb's table has in-frame clones only and misses some. The sample carries 180,000 or so clones, 90% recorded once. A note on this clone: The target antigen is unknown.

The sample was peripheral blood, taken 28 days after the second dose of the MenACWY control vaccine. This TCR was recovered from an adult who received the MenACWY meningococcal vaccine as a control. The genes are TRBV30 and TRBJ1-2, with 7 nucleotides matching TRBD1. The CDR3 reads CAWSKIRGDGYTF. Written as DNA, the CDR3 is TGTGCCTGGAGCAAAATCAGGGGGGATGGCTACACCTTC.